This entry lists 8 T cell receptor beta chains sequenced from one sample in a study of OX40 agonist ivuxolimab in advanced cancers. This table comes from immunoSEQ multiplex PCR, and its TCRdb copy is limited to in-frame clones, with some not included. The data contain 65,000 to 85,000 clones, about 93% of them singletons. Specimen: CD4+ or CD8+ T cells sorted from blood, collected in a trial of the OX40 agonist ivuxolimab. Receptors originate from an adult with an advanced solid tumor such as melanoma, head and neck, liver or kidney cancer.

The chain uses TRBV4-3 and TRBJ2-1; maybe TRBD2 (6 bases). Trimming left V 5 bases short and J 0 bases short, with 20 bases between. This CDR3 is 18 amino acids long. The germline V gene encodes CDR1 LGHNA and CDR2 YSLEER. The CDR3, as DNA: TGCGCCAGCAGCGAAAGTGGAGGGGCCCTGAGCTCCTACAATGAGCAGTTCTTC. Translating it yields CASSESGGALSSYNEQFF.

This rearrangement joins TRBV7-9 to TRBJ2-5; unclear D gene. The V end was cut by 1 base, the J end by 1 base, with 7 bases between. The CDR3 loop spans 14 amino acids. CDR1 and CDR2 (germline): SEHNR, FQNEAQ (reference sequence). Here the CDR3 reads CASSLVVGQETQYF. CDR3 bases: TGTGCCAGCAGCTTAGTTGTGGGCCAAGAGACCCAGTACTTC.

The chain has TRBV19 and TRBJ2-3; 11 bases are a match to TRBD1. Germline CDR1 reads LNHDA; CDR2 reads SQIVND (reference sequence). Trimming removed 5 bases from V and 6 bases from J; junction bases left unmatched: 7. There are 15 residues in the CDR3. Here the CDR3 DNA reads TGTGCCAGTAGTCTCTGGACAGGGGGCGGTGATACGCAGTATTTT. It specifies CASSLWTGGGDTQYF. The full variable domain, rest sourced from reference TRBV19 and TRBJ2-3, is DGGITQSPKYLFRKEGQNVTLSCEQNLNHDAMYWYRQDPGQGLRLIYYSQIVNDFQKGDIAEGYSVSREKKESFPLTVTSAQKNPTAFYLCASSLWTGGGDTQYFGPGTRLTVL.

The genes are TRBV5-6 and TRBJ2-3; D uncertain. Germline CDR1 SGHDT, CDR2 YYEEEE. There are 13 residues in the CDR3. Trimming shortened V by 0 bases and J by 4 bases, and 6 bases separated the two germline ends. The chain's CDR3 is CASSLGGPDTQYF. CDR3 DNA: TGTGCCAGCAGCTTGGGTGGGCCAGATACGCAGTATTTT. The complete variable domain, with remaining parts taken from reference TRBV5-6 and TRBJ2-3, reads DAGVTQSPTHLIKTRGQQVTLRCSPKSGHDTVSWYQQALGQGPQFIFQYYEEEERQRGNFPDRFSGHQFPNYSSELNVNALLLGDSALYLCASSLGGPDTQYFGPGTRLTVL.

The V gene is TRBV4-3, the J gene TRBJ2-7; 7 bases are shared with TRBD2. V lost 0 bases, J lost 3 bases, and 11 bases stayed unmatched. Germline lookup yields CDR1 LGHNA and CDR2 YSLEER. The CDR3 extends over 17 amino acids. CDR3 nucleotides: TGCGCCAGCAGCCAAGATCGAACGGGAGGATCGGGCTACGAGCAGTACTTC. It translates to CASSQDRTGGSGYEQYF.

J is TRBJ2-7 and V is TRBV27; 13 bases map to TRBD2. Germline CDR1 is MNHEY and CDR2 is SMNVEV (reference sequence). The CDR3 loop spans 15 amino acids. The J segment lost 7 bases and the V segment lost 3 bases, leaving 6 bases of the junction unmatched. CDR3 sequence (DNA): TGTGCCAGCAGTTTGGGGACTAGCGGGGCAAGGGAGCAGTACTTC. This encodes CASSLGTSGAREQYF.

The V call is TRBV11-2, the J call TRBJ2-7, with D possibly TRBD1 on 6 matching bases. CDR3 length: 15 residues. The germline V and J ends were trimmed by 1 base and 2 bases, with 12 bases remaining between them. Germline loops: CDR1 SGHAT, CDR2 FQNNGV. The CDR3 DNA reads TGTGCCAGCAGCTTAGGGCCAGGGGAAACCTACGAGCAGTACTTC. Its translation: CASSLGPGETYEQYF.

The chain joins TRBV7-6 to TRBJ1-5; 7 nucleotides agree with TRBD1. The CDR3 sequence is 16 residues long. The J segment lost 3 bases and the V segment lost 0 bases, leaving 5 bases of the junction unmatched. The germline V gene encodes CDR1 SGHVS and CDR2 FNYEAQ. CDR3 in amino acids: CASSLATRGSNQPQHF. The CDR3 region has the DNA TGTGCCAGCAGCTTAGCGACCAGGGGGTCCAATCAGCCCCAGCATTTT.